Following are 27 T cell receptor beta chains from one sample sequenced in a study of glioma-infiltrating T cells after dendritic cell vaccination. Only in-frame clones appear in the TCRdb table, and some are missing; sequencing was by immunoSEQ multiplex PCR. Of around 73,000 clones detected, roughly 82% appear once; the ten largest clones hold roughly 2%. Here the sequenced sample was blood, taken before dendritic cell vaccination. The receptors derive from a human donor with glioblastoma.

The CDR3 spells CASNSGQGRSGANVLTF. The CDR3 region has the DNA TGTGCCAGCAACAGTGGACAGGGGAGGTCTGGGGCCAACGTCCTGACTTTC. The chain combines TRBV2 with TRBJ2-6, with TRBD1 matching 9 bases. V lost 7 bases to trimming and J lost 1 base; unmatched junction nucleotides: 8. The length of the CDR3 is 17 residues. Per germline, CDR1 SNHLY and CDR2 FYNNEI.

The rearrangement uses TRBV11-3 and TRBJ2-3, with TRBD2 identical over 15 bases. Germline V gives CDR1 SGHNT, CDR2 YENEEA. V shed 0 bases and J 2 bases; nucleotides not matched to a gene: 3. The CDR3 extends over 18 amino acids. The DNA for the CDR3 is TGTGCCAGCAGCTTAGAGGGACTAGCGGGAGGCACCACAGATACGCAGTATTTT. This sequence encodes CASSLEGLAGGTTDTQYF.

V gene TRBV23-1 combines with J gene TRBJ1-1, with no clear D. TRBV23-1 counts as an open reading frame of uncertain function. The ends were cut back, 2 bases at V and 0 bases at J, with 16 bases in the middle. The CDR3 has 17 residues. The chain's CDR3 is CASSQRRRRVMNTEAFF. CDR3 bases: TGCGCCAGCAGTCAACGGAGGCGGCGCGTTATGAACACTGAAGCTTTCTTT.

A single count supports this clone. The chain links TRBV5-4 to TRBJ1-1; D is perhaps TRBD1 (5 bases). V dropped 0 bases and J dropped 2 bases, with 8 bases sitting between them. From germline, CDR1 is SGHNT and CDR2 YYREEE (reference sequence). This CDR3 comprises 14 residues. CDR3 sequence (DNA): TGTGCCAGCAGCTTGGAGACAGTCAACACTGAAGCTTTCTTT. It codes for CASSLETVNTEAFF.

J is TRBJ2-1 and V is TRBV7-2; 7 bases are shared with TRBD2. The CDR3 length is 15 residues. Losses at the gene ends were 3 bases for V and 5 bases for J; bases not matched to a gene: 7. The germline gives CDR1 SGHTA, CDR2 FQGNSA. The CDR3 nucleotides are TGTGCCAGCAGCTTGACGGGGGGAGAGAACAATGAGCAGTTCTTC. Its protein is CASSLTGGENNEQFF.

The chain carries TRBV5-1 and TRBJ1-5, with TRBD1 as a possible D gene (5 bases). CDR3 length: 14 residues. The V gene lost 2 bases and the J gene lost 3 bases, with 9 bases spanning the gap. Germline V gene data show CDR1 as SGHRS and CDR2 as YFSETQ. The CDR3 reads CASSLTGDNQPQHF. CDR3 nucleotides: TGCGCCAGCAGCTTAACAGGAGACAATCAGCCCCAGCATTTT.

This chain links TRBV2 with TRBJ1-5; tentatively, D is TRBD1 (5 bases). Germline CDR1 SNHLY, CDR2 FYNNEI. Trimming removed 2 bases from V and 6 bases from J, with 11 bases in between. The CDR3 loop spans 14 amino acids. The DNA of the CDR3 is TGTGCCAGCAGTGAACAGGGAGGGAGTCAGCCCCAGCATTTT. Encoded protein: CASSEQGGSQPQHF. Drawing the rest from reference TRBV2 and TRBJ1-5, the complete variable domain is EPEVTQTPSHQVTQMGQEVILRCVPISNHLYFYWYRQILGQKVEFLVSFYNNEISEKSEIFDDQFSVERPDGSNFTLKIRSTKLEDSAMYFCASSEQGGSQPQHFGDGTRLSIL.

The V gene is TRBV29-1, the J gene TRBJ2-2; D is perhaps TRBD2 (5 bases). This CDR3 contains 12 residues. The germline gives CDR1 SQVTM, CDR2 ANQGSEA. V shed 7 bases and J shed 5 bases, with 11 bases lying between them. In nucleotides, the CDR3 is TGCAGCGGGACTGGTAGGACCGGGGAGCTGTTTTTT. This encodes CSGTGRTGELFF.

Here the CDR3 DNA reads TGTGCCAGCAGTGAACAGGGGGCAGGTGAGCAGTTCTTC. Translated: CASSEQGAGEQFF. This rearrangement joins TRBV25-1 to TRBJ2-1, with 8 bases identical to TRBD1. CDR1 is MGHDK, CDR2 SYGVNS, per germline. The CDR3 has 13 amino acids. J gave up 9 bases and V 2 bases, and 3 bases lay outside the gene matches.

V and J are TRBV15 and TRBJ1-6, with 7 bases aligning to TRBD1. The CDR3 length is 15 residues. Looked up from germline, CDR1 is LNHNV and CDR2 is YYDKDF (reference sequence). Trimming at V came to 3 bases and at J to 10 bases, leaving 9 bases not matched to a gene. The CDR3, as DNA: TGTGCCACCAGCAGCCGACAGGGTAAAAGGTCACCCCTCCACTTT. Translated, it gives CATSSRQGKRSPLHF.

This clone showed up just once. The CDR3 region is CTSSQVKASGPTYNEQFF. The CDR3 nucleotides read TGCACCAGCAGCCAAGTAAAAGCTAGCGGGCCTACCTACAATGAGCAGTTCTTC. The chain joins TRBV1 to TRBJ2-1; TRBD2 is the table's D call, not checked against the DNA. TRBV1 is classified as a pseudogene. The CDR3 covers 18 residues.

The gene calls are TRBV2 and TRBJ2-6, with a tentative D call TRBD2 (6 bases). CDR1 is SNHLY, CDR2 FYNNEI, per germline. This CDR3 has 16 residues. Trimming removed 7 bases from V and 0 bases from J, with 13 bases in between. CDR3 sequence reads: CASTGESLSGANVLTF. The DNA of the CDR3 is TGTGCCAGCACGGGGGAGTCACTCTCTGGGGCCAACGTCCTGACTTTC.

V and J are TRBV5-6 and TRBJ2-3; 10 bases are shared with TRBD2. The CDR3 consists of 16 residues. Germline values: CDR1 SGHDT, CDR2 YYEEEE. J was trimmed by 4 bases and V by 4 bases; bases with no gene match: 9. CDR3 nucleotides: TGTGCCAGCAGCCGAGGGTCTAGCGGGAGCGCAGATACGCAGTATTTT. Translation: CASSRGSSGSADTQYF.

This clone was detected ten times or more. V usage is TRBV6-4 and J usage is TRBJ2-1; 10 bases fit TRBD2. The V segment lost 0 bases and the J segment 4 bases; nucleotides outside the gene matches: 3. Germline CDR1 reads MRHNA; CDR2 reads SNTAGT. This CDR3 comprises 16 residues. The CDR3 spells CASSDSTSGDYNEQFF. CDR3 bases: TGTGCCAGCAGTGACTCTACTAGCGGGGATTACAATGAGCAGTTCTTC.

This clone was seen more than once but under ten times. The V gene is TRBV6-5, the J gene TRBJ2-2; TRBD2 aligns across 7 bases. J was trimmed by 0 bases and V by 4 bases; bases with no gene match: 2. The CDR3 is made up of 15 amino acids. Germline CDR1 reads MNHEY; CDR2 reads SVGAGI. As DNA, the CDR3 is TGTGCCAGCAGTTGGGAGGGGTCGAACACCGGGGAGCTGTTTTTT. This gives the protein CASSWEGSNTGELFF.

This clone was seen just once. J is TRBJ1-4 and V is TRBV15; the D is unclear. The CDR3 is 13 amino acids. Per germline, CDR1 LNHNV and CDR2 YYDKDF (reference sequence). Trimming shortened V by 4 bases and J by 7 bases, and 10 bases separated the two germline ends. In DNA, the CDR3 is TGTGCCACCAGCAAACAAAGAGGTGAAAAACTGTTTTTT. Its protein product is CATSKQRGEKLFF.

This clone was observed many times. The CDR3 spells CAISESRGNQPQHF. In nucleotides, the CDR3 is TGTGCCATCAGTGAGTCTAGGGGTAATCAGCCCCAGCATTTT. V is TRBV10-3 and J is TRBJ1-5; a possible D gene is TRBD1 (5 bases). V was shortened by 0 bases and J by 4 bases, with 7 bases between the two germline ends. CDR1 and CDR2 (germline): ENHRY, SYGVKD. This CDR3 contains 14 residues.

V gene TRBV25-1 combines with J gene TRBJ2-3; 8 bases match TRBD1. With 5 bases clipped from V and 3 bases from J, the junction kept 7 bases outside the gene matches. The CDR3 spans 15 residues. Germline assignment: CDR1 MGHDK and CDR2 SYGVNS. This chain's CDR3 is CASSTAGQGTDTQYF. The CDR3 bases are TGTGCCAGCAGTACCGCTGGACAGGGAACAGATACGCAGTATTTT.

This clone turned up a few times. This rearrangement joins TRBV18 to TRBJ1-4; D unclear. Per the germline V gene, CDR1 is KGHSH and CDR2 is LQKENI. V lost 2 bases to trimming and J lost 3 bases, with 7 bases between them. The CDR3 is 14 residues long. The chain's CDR3 is CASSPTRANEKLFF. Written as DNA, the CDR3 is TGTGCCAGCTCACCAACGCGGGCTAATGAAAAACTGTTTTTT.

This chain links TRBV7-6 with TRBJ1-1, with 7 bases lining up with TRBD1. From germline, CDR1 is SGHVS and CDR2 FNYEAQ. CDR3 length equals 14 residues. V shed 5 bases, J shed 0 bases, and the junction held 3 bases outside the gene matches. The CDR3 spells CASSAGQMNTEAFF. DNA of the CDR3: TGTGCCAGCAGCGCGGGACAGATGAACACTGAAGCTTTCTTT.

This clone appeared a single time. The chain combines TRBV7-3 with TRBJ2-1; TRBD2 is a possible D gene (5 bases). CDR3 length: 13 residues. V shed 6 bases and J shed 10 bases, with 16 bases lying between them. The germline CDR1 and CDR2 sequences are SGHTA and FQGTGA. CDR3 protein: CASREVMTPEQFF. The CDR3 nucleotides read TGTGCCAGCAGGGAGGTGATGACACCCGAGCAGTTCTTC.

V and J are TRBV9 and TRBJ1-4; D is perhaps TRBD1 (6 bases). Trimming cost V 3 bases and J 5 bases, with 17 bases left between them. Germline V lookup: CDR1 SGDLS, CDR2 YYNGEE. The CDR3 loop spans 16 amino acids. CDR3: CASSAEGGGGNEKLFF. In DNA form, the CDR3 reads TGTGCCAGCAGCGCCGAGGGGGGGGGCGGGAATGAAAAACTGTTTTTT.

The J gene is TRBJ2-3, the V gene TRBV4-1; D remains ambiguous. CDR3 size: 17 residues. Trimming stripped 4 bases from V and 4 bases from J, with 21 bases between. From germline, CDR1 is MGHRA and CDR2 YSYEKL. The CDR3 nucleotides are TGCGCCAGCAGCCCCTACTTAGGCGGCCCAGACGCAGATACGCAGTATTTT. This gives the protein CASSPYLGGPDADTQYF.

This clone was observed many times. The chain employs TRBV5-1 and TRBJ2-6, with D possibly being TRBD1 (6 bases). In germline, CDR1 is SGHRS, CDR2 YFSETQ. The CDR3 totals 19 residues. The V end was cut by 4 bases, the J end by 2 bases, with 22 bases between. The CDR3 protein is CASSPDRMGAGTGANVLTF. As DNA, the CDR3 is TGCGCCAGCAGCCCTGATCGCATGGGGGCGGGTACTGGGGCCAACGTCCTGACTTTC.

This chain joins TRBV5-1 and TRBJ2-4; 8 bases line up with TRBD2. V trimming: 0 bases; J trimming: 8 bases; junction bases outside the gene matches: 13. Germline CDR1 is SGHRS and CDR2 is YFSETQ. The CDR3 loop spans 17 amino acids. The CDR3 DNA follows: TGCGCCAGCAGCTTGGCCGGCGGGGGGCGTGGGGTAGACATTCAGTACTTC. Amino acids: CASSLAGGGRGVDIQYF.

V gene TRBV5-1 combines with J gene TRBJ2-2, with TRBD2 identical over 7 bases. J gave up 6 bases and V 0 bases, and 5 bases lay outside the gene matches. The CDR3 contains 15 residues. Germline assignment: CDR1 SGHRS and CDR2 YFSETQ. The CDR3 protein is CASSLDAGVAGELFF. Written as DNA, the CDR3 is TGCGCCAGCAGCTTGGATGCGGGAGTGGCCGGGGAGCTGTTTTTT.

V is TRBV5-1 and J is TRBJ2-4, with TRBD2 as a possible D gene (5 bases). Germline loops: CDR1 SGHRS, CDR2 YFSETQ. The CDR3 length is 16 residues. V was trimmed by 0 bases and J by 8 bases, leaving 18 bases between them. The CDR3, as DNA: TGCGCCAGCAGCTTGGGTGGGAACGGGGAGAGGGACATTCAGTACTTC. It encodes CASSLGGNGERDIQYF.